Listed below are T cell receptor beta chains from one sample, sequenced in a study of cytomegalovirus exposure and HLA in healthy donors. The repertoire was sequenced with immunoSEQ multiplex PCR; TCRdb's copy has only in-frame clones and lacks some. The table lists roughly 80,000 clones, over 70% of them singletons. Sequencing input: PBMCs. The source of these receptors is a man aged 50-60 years in good health and CMV-seropositive. Both conserved end residues are part of each CDR3. D genes are given only for firm matches. A row's size may be missing; if present it is once, few, many or a size class.

TRBD2	TRBV25-1	.	TRBJ2-5	CASSEQGLAGGETQYF	TGTGCCAGCAGTGAACAGGGACTAGCGGGAGGCGAGACCCAGTACTTC
TRBD1	TRBV7-3	.	TRBJ2-1	CASSSRQGVYNEQFF	TGTGCCAGCAGTTCCCGACAGGGTGTTTACAATGAGCAGTTCTTC
.	TRBV7-6	.	TRBJ2-7	CASSLALRYEQYF	TGTGCCAGCAGCTTAGCCCTACGCTACGAGCAGTACTTC
.	TRBV12-5	.	TRBJ1-3	CASAGSTGNTIYF	TGTGCTAGTGCTGGCAGTACTGGAAACACCATATATTTT
TRBD2	TRBV9	.	TRBJ2-6	CASSVGAGGQISGANGLTF	TGTGCCAGCAGCGTAGGGGCGGGGGGACAAATCTCTGGGGCCAACGGCCTGACTTTC
TRBD2	TRBV5-6	.	TRBJ2-1	CASSLRLAGGFGQFF	TGTGCCAGCAGCTTGAGACTAGCGGGAGGTTTCGGGCAGTTCTTC
.	TRBV5-6	.	TRBJ1-6	CASSLGGGPYSPLHF	TGTGCCAGCAGCTTGGGGGGGGGCCCTTATTCACCCCTCCACTTT
.	TRBV2	.	TRBJ1-5	CASRGTTGKYQPQHF	TGTGCCAGCAGGGGTACTACAGGGAAGTATCAGCCCCAGCATTTT
.	TRBV5-1	.	TRBJ1-4	CASSSGTLGEKLFF	TGCGCCAGCAGCTCCGGGACTTTGGGTGAAAAACTGTTTTTT
.	TRBV19	.	TRBJ2-1	CASRSSGLLSMDEQFF	TGTGCCAGTAGGAGTAGTGGTCTCCTCTCTATGGATGAGCAGTTCTTC
.	TRBV6-5	.	TRBJ2-1	CASSHRQNNEQFF	TGTGCCAGCAGCCACCGACAGAACAATGAGCAGTTCTTC
TRBD2	TRBV7-9	.	TRBJ2-1	CASSPPTSGRVNEQFF	TGTGCCAGCAGCCCCCCGACTAGCGGGAGGGTTAATGAGCAGTTCTTC
TRBD1	TRBV4-1	few	TRBJ1-5	CASSQERQGIKPQHF	TGCGCCAGCAGCCAAGAGCGACAGGGGATCAAGCCCCAGCATTTT
TRBD2	TRBV5-4	.	TRBJ2-7	CASSFSGSIYEQYF	TGTGCCAGCAGCTTCAGCGGGAGCATATACGAGCAGTACTTC
TRBD2	TRBV19	.	TRBJ2-1	CASRPLVAGLNNEQFF	TGTGCCAGTAGACCTCTAGTAGCGGGCCTAAACAATGAGCAGTTCTTC
TRBD2	TRBV7-6	.	TRBJ2-5	CASSLETPLGLAGGTQETQYF	TGTGCCAGCAGCTTAGAGACACCCTTAGGACTAGCGGGAGGGACCCAAGAGACCCAGTACTTC
.	TRBV19	.	TRBJ1-2	CASSIGGQPTNYGYTF	TGTGCCAGTAGTATTGGCGGACAGCCCACTAACTATGGCTACACCTTC
.	TRBV15	.	TRBJ1-4	CATSFERGWPNEKLFF	TGTGCCACCAGCTTCGAGCGGGGATGGCCTAATGAAAAACTGTTTTTT
TRBD2	TRBV5-8	once	TRBJ2-3	CASSWVAGMTDTQYF	TGTGCCAGCAGCTGGGTAGCGGGAATGACAGATACGCAGTATTTT
.	TRBV14	.	TRBJ2-3	CASSSLDFATSTDTQYF	TGTGCCAGCAGCTCGTTGGACTTCGCGACTAGCACAGATACGCAGTATTTT
.	TRBV5-1	.	TRBJ2-3	CASSSGGATDTQYF	TGCGCCAGCAGTAGCGGAGGGGCCACAGATACGCAGTATTTT
.	TRBV7-3	.	TRBJ2-6	CASSLDHSGANGLTF	TGTGCCAGCAGCTTAGACCACTCTGGGGCCAACGGCCTGACTTTC